The 14 T cell receptor beta chains given below trace back to one sample, sequenced in a study of T cells in Graves' hyperthyroidism and ophthalmopathy. Amplified TCR beta CDR3 regions derived from RNA transcripts. The primer set for the first-round RT-PCR of the TCR CDR3 was HTBI. Each CDR3 protein gets one entry after TCRdb re-called the multiplex PCR reads with MiXCR. The data contain 550,000 to 700,000 distinct CDR3 sequences, roughly 14% of them singletons. The sample was blood. The receptors come from a woman aged 40 to 50 with Graves' ophthalmopathy.

This clonotype was detected many times. This chain's CDR3 is CASSYLRDVATYEQYF. Here the CDR3 DNA reads TGTGCCAGCAGTTACCTGAGGGACGTGGCCACCTACGAGCAGTACTTC. J is TRBJ2-7 and V is TRBV2; D is possibly TRBD1 or TRBD2 (5 bases each). V was trimmed by 5 bases and J by 2 bases, leaving 19 bases between them. This CDR3 contains 16 residues. Germline V gene lookup returns CDR1 SNHLY and CDR2 FYNNEI.

This clonotype was counted ten times or more. The chain is built from TRBV30 and TRBJ2-7, with 9 nucleotides matching TRBD1. V lost 0 bases and J lost 2; bases outside the gene matches: 2. CDR3 length: 14 amino acids. CDR1 is GTSNPN, CDR2 SVGIG, per germline (reference sequence). For the CDR3, the DNA is TGTGCCTGGAGTGTAGGGACAGGGCCCTACGAGCAGTACTTC. This codes for CAWSVGTGPYEQYF. Supplemented by reference TRBV30 and TRBJ2-7, the full variable domain reads SQTIHQWPATLVQPVGSPLSLECTVEGTSNPNLYWYRQAAGRGLQLLFYSVGIGQISSEVPQNLSASRPQDRQFILSSKKLLLSDSGFYLCAWSVGTGPYEQYFGPGTRLTVT.

This clonotype was recorded at least ten times. This sequence joins TRBV20-1 and TRBJ2-7, with TRBD2 matching over 9 bases. The junction had 11 bases not matched to a gene; V was cut back by 6 bases and J by 5 bases. The CDR3 totals 14 residues. CDR1 is DFQATT and CDR2 is SNEGSKA in the germline V gene (reference sequence). The CDR3 protein is CSAPSSGIGHEQYF. In nucleotides, the CDR3 is TGCAGTGCCCCATCTAGCGGGATCGGCCACGAGCAGTACTTC.

This clonotype was recorded a few times. The genes are TRBV30 and TRBJ2-4, with a tentative D call TRBD2 (5 bases). Trimming stripped 4 bases from V and 7 bases from J, with 17 bases between. This CDR3 has 14 residues. The V gene's germline CDR1 is GTSNPN and CDR2 SVGIG (reference sequence). The CDR3 DNA follows: TGTGCCTGGACTCAGTGGGGTCGCGGGAACATTCAGTACTTC. Amino acids: CAWTQWGRGNIQYF. The full variable domain, its missing parts supplied by reference TRBV30 and TRBJ2-4, is SQTIHQWPATLVQPVGSPLSLECTVEGTSNPNLYWYRQAAGRGLQLLFYSVGIGQISSEVPQNLSASRPQDRQFILSSKKLLLSDSGFYLCAWTQWGRGNIQYFGAGTRLSVL.

The J gene is TRBJ2-5, the V gene TRBV20-1; 9 positions agree with TRBD1. The CDR3 loop spans 14 amino acids. Germline loops: CDR1 DFQATT, CDR2 SNEGSKA (reference sequence). Unmatched junction bases numbered 7, after V lost 3 bases and J lost 5 bases. In DNA, the CDR3 is TGCAGTGCTAGCGAACCCGGGACAGGGGAGACCCAGTACTTC. Its translation is CSASEPGTGETQYF.

This clonotype has ten or more counts. The rearrangement joins TRBV27 to TRBJ1-2; possibly TRBD1 for D (6 bases). CDR1 and CDR2 (germline): MNHEY, SMNVEV (reference sequence). Trimming left V 2 bases short and J 0 bases short, with 16 bases between. The CDR3 covers 17 residues. The CDR3 protein is CASSLRVRGETNYGYTF. The CDR3 nucleotides read TGTGCCAGCAGTTTAAGGGTCAGGGGAGAAACTAACTATGGCTACACCTTC.

The J gene is TRBJ2-2, the V gene TRBV5-5; 9 bases match TRBD2. CDR1 and CDR2 (germline): SGHKS, YYEKEE (reference sequence). The CDR3 extends over 16 amino acids. V lost 5 bases, J lost 2 bases, and 7 bases stayed unmatched. The CDR3 DNA sequence: TGTGCCAGCAGTCACGGGACTAGCTCTAACACCGGGGAGCTGTTTTTT. Residues: CASSHGTSSNTGELFF.

This clonotype showed up many times. J is TRBJ2-7 and V is TRBV27, with 7 bases fitting TRBD1. The germline CDR1 and CDR2 sequences are MNHEY and SMNVEV (reference sequence). The CDR3 contains 15 residues. After removal of 5 bases from V and 1 base from J, the junction contained 8 bases not matched to a gene. CDR3 protein: CASSRQGVGSYEQYF. The CDR3 region has the DNA TGTGCCAGCAGTCGACAGGGTGTGGGGTCCTACGAGCAGTACTTC.

This clonotype came up many times. The chain is built from TRBV12-3 or TRBV12-4 and TRBJ1-1, with 7 nucleotides matching TRBD1. This CDR3 is built from 13 residues. V lost 6 bases to trimming and J lost 4 bases; unmatched junction nucleotides: 5. The CDR3 DNA reads TGTGCCAGCAGAACGCAGGGGGGCACTGAAGCTTTCTTT. Translated: CASRTQGGTEAFF.

This clonotype was detected ten times or more. This chain links TRBV6-1 with TRBJ2-7, with a weak D call TRBD1 (6 bases). With 7 bases removed from V and 3 bases from J, the gap between germline ends came to 16 bases. Germline V gene lookup returns CDR1 MNHNS and CDR2 SASEGT. This CDR3 comprises 14 residues. The CDR3 DNA follows: TGTGCCAGCATGCGGACAGTCACAAGCTACGAGCAGTACTTC. This codes for CASMRTVTSYEQYF.

This clonotype was seen a few times. This chain connects TRBV4-2 to TRBJ2-2; 9 positions match TRBD2. Germline V gene sequence: CDR1 LGHNA, CDR2 YNFKEQ. The CDR3 extends over 15 amino acids. Trimming at V came to 3 bases and at J to 4 bases, leaving 3 bases not matched to a gene. The CDR3 sequence: CASSQLAGSTGELFF. As DNA, the CDR3 is TGTGCCAGCAGCCAGCTAGCGGGGTCCACCGGGGAGCTGTTTTTT.

The chain couples TRBV6-5 to TRBJ2-1; TRBD2 agrees at 8 bases. This CDR3 has 16 amino acids. CDR1 is MNHEY, CDR2 SVGAGI, per germline. The J segment lost 4 bases and the V segment lost 2 bases, leaving 7 bases of the junction unmatched. Written as DNA, the CDR3 is TGTGCCAGCAGTTACGCCGGGACTAGGGGATACAATGAGCAGTTCTTC. Protein sequence: CASSYAGTRGYNEQFF.

This clonotype was counted ten times or more. This chain links TRBV12-3 or TRBV12-4 with TRBJ1-1; D may be TRBD1 (5 bases). The V end lost 6 bases, the J end lost 1 base, and 15 bases lay between the germline ends. The CDR3 spans 15 residues. The CDR3, as DNA: TGTGCCAGCAGGACCGCCCAGACAGCGAACACTGAAGCTTTCTTT. Its protein is CASRTAQTANTEAFF.

This clonotype was seen many times. The chain is built from TRBV4-2 and TRBJ1-1; D gene unclear. Germline CDR1 and CDR2: LGHNA and YNFKEQ. The CDR3 contains 11 residues. The germline V and J ends were trimmed by 4 bases and 6 bases, with 6 bases remaining between them. The CDR3 is CASSLGSEAFF. The CDR3 DNA reads as TGTGCCAGCAGCCTCGGGTCTGAAGCTTTCTTT.